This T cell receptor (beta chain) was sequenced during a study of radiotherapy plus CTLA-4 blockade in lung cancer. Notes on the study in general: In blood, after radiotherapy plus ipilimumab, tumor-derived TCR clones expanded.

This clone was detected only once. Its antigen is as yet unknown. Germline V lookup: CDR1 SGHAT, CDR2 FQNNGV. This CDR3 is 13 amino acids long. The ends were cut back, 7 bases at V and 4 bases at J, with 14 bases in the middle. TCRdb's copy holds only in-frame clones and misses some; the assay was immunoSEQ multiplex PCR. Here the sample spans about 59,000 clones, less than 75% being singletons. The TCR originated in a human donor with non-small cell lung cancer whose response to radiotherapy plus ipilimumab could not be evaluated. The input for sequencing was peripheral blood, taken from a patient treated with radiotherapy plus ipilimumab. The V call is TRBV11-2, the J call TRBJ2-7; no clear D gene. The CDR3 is CASIQSGEYEQYF. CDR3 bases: TGTGCCAGCATCCAATCCGGAGAGTACGAGCAGTACTTC.